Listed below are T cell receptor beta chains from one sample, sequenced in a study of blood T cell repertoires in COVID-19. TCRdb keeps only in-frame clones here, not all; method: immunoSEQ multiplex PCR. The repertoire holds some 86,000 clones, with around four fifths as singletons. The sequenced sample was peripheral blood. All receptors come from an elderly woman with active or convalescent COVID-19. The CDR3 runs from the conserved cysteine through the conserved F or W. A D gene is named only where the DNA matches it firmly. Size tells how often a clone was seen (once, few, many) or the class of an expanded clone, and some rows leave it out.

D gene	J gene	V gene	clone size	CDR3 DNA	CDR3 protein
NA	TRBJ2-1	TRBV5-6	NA	TGTGCCAGCAGCCTTACAGGGAATGAGCAGTTCTTC	CASSLTGNEQFF
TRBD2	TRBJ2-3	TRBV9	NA	TGTGCCAGCAGCGTAGTCAGCGGGAGTTTAAATACGCAGTATTTT	CASSVVSGSLNTQYF
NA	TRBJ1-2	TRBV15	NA	TGTGCCACCAGCGGAGACGGACGCTCCCGGGACTTCTATGGCTACACCTTC	CATSGDGRSRDFYGYTF
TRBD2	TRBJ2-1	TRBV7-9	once	TGTGCCAGCAGCTCCTCGACTAGCGGGGGGATGCAGTTCTTC	CASSSSTSGGMQFF
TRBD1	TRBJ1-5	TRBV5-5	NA	TGTGCCAGCAGTTCTATACAGGGGGCGGATCAGCCCCAGCATTTT	CASSSIQGADQPQHF
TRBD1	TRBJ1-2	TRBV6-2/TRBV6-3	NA	TGTGCCAGCAGTTACCGTTGGACAGACAGGGGAGGCTATGGCTACACCTTC	CASSYRWTDRGGYGYTF
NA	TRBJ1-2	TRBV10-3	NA	TGTGCCATCAGTGATAGTCGTTTGGGGCAGGGCGATGGCTACACCTTC	CAISDSRLGQGDGYTF
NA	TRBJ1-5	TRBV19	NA	TGTGCCAGTAGTTTGGAGGCCTATAGCAATCAGCCCCAGCATTTT	CASSLEAYSNQPQHF
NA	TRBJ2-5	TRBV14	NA	TGTGCCAGCAGCCATGACACTGACGGTTCCCAAGAGACCCAGTACTTC	CASSHDTDGSQETQYF
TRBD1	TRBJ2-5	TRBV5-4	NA	TGTGCCAGCAGCCAAAAAAAACAGGGGGCAAAGACCCAGTACTTC	CASSQKKQGAKTQYF
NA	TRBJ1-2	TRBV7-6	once	TGTGCCAGCAGCTCAGGGTATGGCTACACCTTC	CASSSGYGYTF
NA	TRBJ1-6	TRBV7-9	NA	TGTGCCAGCAGCTTAGTAGGGGGGGGGAATTCACCCCTCCACTTT	CASSLVGGGNSPLHF
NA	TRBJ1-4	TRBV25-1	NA	TGTGCCAGCAGGGAATCCGGAACTAATGAAAAACTGTTTTTT	CASRESGTNEKLFF
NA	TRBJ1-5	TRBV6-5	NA	TGTGCCAGCAAACGGACAGCATATAGCAATCAGCCCCAGCATTTT	CASKRTAYSNQPQHF
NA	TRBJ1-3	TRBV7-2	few	TGTGCCAGCAGCTTACAACCACCACAGAGCTCTGGAAACACCATATATTTT	CASSLQPPQSSGNTIYF
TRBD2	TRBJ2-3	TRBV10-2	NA	TGCGCCAGCAGTTCTAGCGGGAGGGCAGATACGCAGTATTTT	CASSSSGRADTQYF
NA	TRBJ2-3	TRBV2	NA	TGTGCCAGCAGTGAACTTGGAGGGAGTATAGATACGCAGTATTTT	CASSELGGSIDTQYF
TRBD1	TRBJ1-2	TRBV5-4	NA	TGTGCCAGCAGTTCCGGGACAGGGGGGTGGGATGGCTACACCTTC	CASSSGTGGWDGYTF
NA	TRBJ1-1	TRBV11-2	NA	TGTGCCAGCAGCTTCTCTGGCGTGGAGACTGAAGCTTTCTTT	CASSFSGVETEAFF
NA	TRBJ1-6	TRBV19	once	TGTGCCAGTAGTATTTTGGGGAGCTCCTATAATTCACCCCTCCACTTT	CASSILGSSYNSPLHF
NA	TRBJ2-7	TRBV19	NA	TGTGCCAGTAGTGGACATCTTGCAGGGGCTAGGGAGCAGTACTTC	CASSGHLAGAREQYF
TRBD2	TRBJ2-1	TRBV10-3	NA	TGTGCCATTGGGAGGAGCGGGAGCTCCTACAATGAGCAGTTCTTC	CAIGRSGSSYNEQFF
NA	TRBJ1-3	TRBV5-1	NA	TGCGCCAGCAGTATAACCACCCTGGGACACTCCGGAAACACCATATATTTT	CASSITTLGHSGNTIYF
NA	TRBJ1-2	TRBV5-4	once	TGTGCCAGCAGCTACAGGGTGGAGTTTGGCTACACCTTC	CASSYRVEFGYTF
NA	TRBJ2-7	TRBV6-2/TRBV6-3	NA	TGTGCCAGCAGTTACGCAACATACTACGAGCAGTACTTC	CASSYATYYEQYF
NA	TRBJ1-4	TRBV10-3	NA	TGTGCCATCAGGGTGGCGGCTAATGAAAAACTGTTTTTT	CAIRVAANEKLFF
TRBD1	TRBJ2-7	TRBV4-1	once	TGCGCCAGCACCAGATACGCGGGACAGGGGGCCAGTTCCCCTCCCTACGAGCAGTACTTC	CASTRYAGQGASSPPYEQYF
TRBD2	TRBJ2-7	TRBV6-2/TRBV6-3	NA	TGTGCCAGCAGCAAACTAGCGGGGGACATCTACGAGCAGTACTTC	CASSKLAGDIYEQYF
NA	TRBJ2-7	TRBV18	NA	TGTGCCAGCTCACCCTCTAGGGAGTCCTACGAGCAGTACTTC	CASSPSRESYEQYF
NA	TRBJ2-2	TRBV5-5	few	TGTGCCAGCAGCCGGACAGAGAACACCGGGGAGCTGTTTTTT	CASSRTENTGELFF
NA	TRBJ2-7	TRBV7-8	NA	TGTGCCAGCAGCCTCAGACTAGCCTACGAGCAGTACTTC	CASSLRLAYEQYF
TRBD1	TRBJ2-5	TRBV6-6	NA	TGTGCCAGCAGTTACCGGGGACAGGGGGGAAAGACCCAGTACTTC	CASSYRGQGGKTQYF
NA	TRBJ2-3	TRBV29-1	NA	TGCAGCGCTGTCGCGAGCTATGATACGCAGTATTTT	CSAVASYDTQYF
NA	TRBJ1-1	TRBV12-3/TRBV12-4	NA	TGTGCCAGCAGTTTCGCGGGTGGCACTGAAGCTTTCTTT	CASSFAGGTEAFF
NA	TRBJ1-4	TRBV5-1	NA	TGCGCCTCTACCAGGGGAGATAATGAAAAACTGTTTTTT	CASTRGDNEKLFF
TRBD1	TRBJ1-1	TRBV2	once	TGTGCCAGCAGTCCTACAGGGGCCGGAGCTTTCTTT	CASSPTGAGAFF
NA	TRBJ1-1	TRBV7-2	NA	TGTGCCAGCAGCTTAGCCCGGGGGAACACTGAAGCTTTCTTT	CASSLARGNTEAFF
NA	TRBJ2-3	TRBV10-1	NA	TGCGCCAGCAGTGGATCGACCGGAGGCACAGATACGCAGTATTTT	CASSGSTGGTDTQYF
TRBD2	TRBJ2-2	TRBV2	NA	TGTGCCAGCAGTGACATAGCGGGAGCCAACACCGGGGAGCTGTTTTTT	CASSDIAGANTGELFF
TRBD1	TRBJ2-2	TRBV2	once	TGTGCCAGCATGTGGGACAGGGGCCTTATTAACACCGGGGAGCTGTTTTTT	CASMWDRGLINTGELFF
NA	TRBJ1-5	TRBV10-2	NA	TGCGCCAGCAGCCCAGAGGTGGTTACTCAGCCCCAGCATTTT	CASSPEVVTQPQHF
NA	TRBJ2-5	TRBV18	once	TGTGCCAGCTCACCCGATGCGGGCACCAGGGAGACCCAGTACTTC	CASSPDAGTRETQYF
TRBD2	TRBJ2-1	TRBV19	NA	TGTGCCAGTACCCCGGGACTAGCTTACAATGAGCAGTTCTTC	CASTPGLAYNEQFF
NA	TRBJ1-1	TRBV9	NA	TGTGCCAGCAGCGTGGAGCCGAATGCACTGAACACTGAAGCTTTCTTT	CASSVEPNALNTEAFF
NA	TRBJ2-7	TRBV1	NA	TGCACCAGCAGCCAAGATCCGACGCGGGGACCCTACGAGCAGTACTTC	CTSSQDPTRGPYEQYF
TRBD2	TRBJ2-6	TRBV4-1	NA	TGCGCCAGCAGCCAAGATCACGTCCGGGGGGTTGGGGCTGGGGCCAACGTCCTGACTTTC	CASSQDHVRGVGAGANVLTF
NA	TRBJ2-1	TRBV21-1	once	TGTGCCAGCAGCAACCCCACCGGAGGGGATGAATACAATGAGCAGTTCTTC	CASSNPTGGDEYNEQFF
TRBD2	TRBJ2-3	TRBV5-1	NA	TGCGCCACCTATAAGATTAGCGGGAGTACACCAGATACGCAGTATTTT	CATYKISGSTPDTQYF
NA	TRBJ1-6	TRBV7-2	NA	TGTGCCAGCAGCCCTTTGGGGGGGGTACGGAATTCACCCCTCCACTTT	CASSPLGGVRNSPLHF
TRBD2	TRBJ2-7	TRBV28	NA	TGTGCCAGCAGGGTAGCGGGGGTCGAGCAGTACTTC	CASRVAGVEQYF
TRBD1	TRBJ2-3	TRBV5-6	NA	TGTGCCAGCAGCTTGATGGACAGGGGCGGCGCAGATACGCAGTATTTT	CASSLMDRGGADTQYF
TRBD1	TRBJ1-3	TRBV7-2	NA	TGTGCCAGCAGCCTACAGGGGGCGCCGGGAAACACCATATATTTT	CASSLQGAPGNTIYF
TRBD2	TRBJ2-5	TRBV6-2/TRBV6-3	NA	TGTGCCAGCAGTTCGTACAGCGGGGGGATCGTTCACGGAGAGACCCAGTACTTC	CASSSYSGGIVHGETQYF
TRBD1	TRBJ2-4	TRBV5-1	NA	TGCGCCAGCAGCACTGGACAGGGAAACATTCAGTACTTC	CASSTGQGNIQYF
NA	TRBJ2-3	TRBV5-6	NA	TGTGCCAGCAGCGACCGGGGGACTGGGGCAGATACGCAGTATTTT	CASSDRGTGADTQYF